Given below is one T cell receptor (beta chain) in context. The antigen is undetermined. The data were obtained in a study of cytomegalovirus exposure and HLA in healthy donors. Findings of the study overall: Later analysis placed DRB1 highest and HLA-C lowest in TCR association rates, which differed by HLA locus. There were reportedly fewer N-insertions in an Asian-associated ancestry cluster than the roughly 610-donor mean, in a later analysis.

The PCR had 60 Vbeta and 13 Jbeta primers. TCRdb's table, derived via immunoSEQ multiplex PCR, lists solely in-frame clones and lacks some. Here the sample spans 210,000 or so clones, around 87% being singletons. This CDR3 region has 14 residues. V was shortened by 3 bases and J by 5 bases, with 11 bases between the two germline ends. The germline CDR1 and CDR2 sequences are LNHDA and SQIVND (reference sequence). The receptor was derived from a man aged 25-40 years in good health and CMV-seronegative. The source material was PBMCs. The chain links TRBV19 to TRBJ1-5, with D unclear. The CDR3: CASSIGGPHQPQHF. The CDR3 region has the DNA TGTGCCAGTAGTATTGGAGGTCCCCATCAGCCCCAGCATTTT.